This TCR beta chain is drawn from a study of shared clonotypes between healthy human individuals. Study summary: Each donor had three CD4 naive, three CD4 memory, two CD8 naive and one CD8 memory plate. Whole-study findings and limits: Limitation of the genetic and exposure-history diversity represented came from the few donors. Sharing of clonotypes among donors was expected to vary with sequencing depth.

Here immunoSEQ multiplex PCR was the method, and the copy in TCRdb shows in-frame clones only, minus some. The table lists over a million clones, 95% to 99% of them singletons. The study drew all its donors from Caucasian adults living in Nashville, Tennessee. The CDR3 covers 13 residues. Germline CDR1 and CDR2: MNHEY and SVGAGI. V dropped 5 bases and J dropped 0 bases, with 8 bases sitting between them. Regarding this clone: What it binds is unknown.

Material for sequencing was naive CD4+ T cells sorted from blood. As to subset: CD45RA+ positively selected. This receptor was obtained from a man aged 30-40 years in good health. The chain joins TRBV6-5 to TRBJ2-7; D not certain. The CDR3 loop is CASSPTRSYEQYF. The DNA of the CDR3 is TGTGCCAGCAGTCCGACTCGCTCCTACGAGCAGTACTTC.